The clone carrying this TCR beta chain was found once. This sample was included in a study of T cell responses to AZD1222 COVID-19 vaccine. With 2 bases removed from V and 6 bases from J, the gap between germline ends came to 12 bases. The CDR3 has 14 amino acids. CDR1 and CDR2 (germline): MNHEY, SVGAGI. Here immunoSEQ multiplex PCR was the method, and the copy in TCRdb shows in-frame clones only, minus some. The sample includes 100,000 to 150,000 clones, around 89% of them seen just once. V is TRBV6-5 and J is TRBJ2-3; D uncertain. The TCR comes from an adult in good health. The sample was peripheral blood, taken on day 0 of MenACWY control vaccination. The CDR3 region has the DNA TGTGCCAGCAGTTACGGGCCCCGAGCTGATACGCAGTATTTT. It encodes CASSYGPRADTQYF.